This T cell receptor beta chain was captured by sequencing in a study of blood T cell repertoires in COVID-19. Across the whole study: From the United States, Italy and Spain came samples of acute and convalescent COVID-19.

This clone has only one observation. Original processing notes: The authors estimated nucleated cell counts from reference gene primer amplification. Method: immunoSEQ multiplex PCR; TCRdb's copy keeps in-frame clones and lacks some. V and J calls and clone size come straight from that table; D and trimming were deduced from the DNA. The sample carries tens of thousands of clones, less than 85% recorded once. The germline V gene has CDR1 LNHNV and CDR2 YYDKDF (reference sequence). The CDR3 is 14 residues long. The ends were cut back, 5 bases at V and 3 bases at J, with 11 bases in the middle. Sequencing was performed on peripheral blood. The clonotype comes from an elderly woman with acute or convalescent COVID-19. The genes are TRBV15 and TRBJ1-3; possibly TRBD1 for D (5 bases). The DNA for the CDR3 is TGTGCCACCAGCCCCGGGAGGGGTGGAAACACCATATATTTT. Protein product: CATSPGRGGNTIYF. Combining the CDR3 with reference TRBV15 and TRBJ1-3 gives the whole variable domain DAMVIQNPRYQVTQFGKPVTLSCSQTLNHNVMYWYQQKSSQAPKLLFHYYDKDFNNEADTPDNFQSRRPNTSFCFLDIRSPGLGDTAMYLCATSPGRGGNTIYFGEGSWLTVV.